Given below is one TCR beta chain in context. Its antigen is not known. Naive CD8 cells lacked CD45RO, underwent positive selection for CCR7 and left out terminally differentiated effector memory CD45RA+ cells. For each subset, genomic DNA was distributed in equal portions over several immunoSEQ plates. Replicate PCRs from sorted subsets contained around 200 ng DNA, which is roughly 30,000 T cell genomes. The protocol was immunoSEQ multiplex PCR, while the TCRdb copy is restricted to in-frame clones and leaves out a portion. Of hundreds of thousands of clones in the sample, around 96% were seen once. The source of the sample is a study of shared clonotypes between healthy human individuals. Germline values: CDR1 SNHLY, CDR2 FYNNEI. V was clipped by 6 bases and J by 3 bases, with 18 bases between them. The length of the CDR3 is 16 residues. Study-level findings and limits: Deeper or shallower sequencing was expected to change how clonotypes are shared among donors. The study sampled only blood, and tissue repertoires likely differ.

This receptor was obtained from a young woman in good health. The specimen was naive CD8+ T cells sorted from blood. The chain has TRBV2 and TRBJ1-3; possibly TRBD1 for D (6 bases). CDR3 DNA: TGTGCCAGCAGCCTTAGACAGGCGGTTGGTGGAAACACCATATATTTT. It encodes CASSLRQAVGGNTIYF.